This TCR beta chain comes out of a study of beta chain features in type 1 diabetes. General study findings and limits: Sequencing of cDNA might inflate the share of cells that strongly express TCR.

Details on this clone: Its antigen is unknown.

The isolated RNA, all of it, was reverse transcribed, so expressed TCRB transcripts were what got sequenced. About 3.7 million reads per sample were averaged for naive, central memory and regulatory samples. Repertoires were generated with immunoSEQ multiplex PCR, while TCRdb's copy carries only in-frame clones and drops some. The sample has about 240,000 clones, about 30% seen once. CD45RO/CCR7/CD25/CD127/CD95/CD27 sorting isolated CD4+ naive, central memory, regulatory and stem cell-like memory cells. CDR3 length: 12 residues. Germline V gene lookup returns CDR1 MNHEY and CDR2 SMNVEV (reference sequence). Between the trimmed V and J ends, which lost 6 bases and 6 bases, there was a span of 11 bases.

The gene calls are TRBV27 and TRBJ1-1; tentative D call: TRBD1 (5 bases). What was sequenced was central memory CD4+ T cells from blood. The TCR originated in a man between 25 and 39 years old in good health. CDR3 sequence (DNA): TGTGCCAGCAGGCGTACGGGGGCTGAAGCTTTCTTT. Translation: CASRRTGAEAFF.